Below are 31 T cell receptor beta chains sequenced from a single sample in a study of blood T cell repertoires in COVID-19. Repertoires were generated with immunoSEQ multiplex PCR, while TCRdb's copy carries only in-frame clones and drops some. Of roughly 100,000 clones in the sample, around nine tenths were seen once. The sequencing input was peripheral blood. These receptors all come from a human donor in a cohort sampled during active COVID-19.

V is TRBV5-1 and J is TRBJ1-1; D is perhaps TRBD1 (5 bases). The germline V and J ends were trimmed by 0 bases and 4 bases, with 10 bases remaining between them. Germline V gene sequence: CDR1 SGHRS, CDR2 YFSETQ. The CDR3 is 14 residues long. For the CDR3, the DNA is TGCGCCAGCAGCTTGGCCGGGGGAAGCACTGAAGCTTTCTTT. It translates to CASSLAGGSTEAFF. Full variable domain (outside the CDR3, taken from reference TRBV5-1 and TRBJ1-1): KAGVTQTPRYLIKTRGQQVTLSCSPISGHRSVSWYQQTPGQGLQFLFEYFSETQRNKGNFPGRFSGRQFSNSRSEMNVSTLELGDSALYLCASSLAGGSTEAFFGQGTRLTVV.

The chain links TRBV10-2 to TRBJ2-7; 10 positions agree with TRBD2. Germline CDR1 and CDR2: WSHSY and SAAADI. The V and J ends lost 5 bases and 0 bases, in that order; junction bases with no gene match: 1. The CDR3 covers 14 residues. The CDR3 coding sequence is TGCGCCAGCAGTCTAGCGGGGGCCTCCTACGAGCAGTACTTC. Protein product: CASSLAGASYEQYF.

The V call is TRBV18, the J call TRBJ2-2, with 11 bases fitting TRBD2. Germline V lookup: CDR1 KGHSH, CDR2 LQKENI. The length of the CDR3 is 17 residues. V lost 3 bases to trimming and J lost 6 bases; unmatched junction nucleotides: 9. In DNA form, the CDR3 reads TGTGCCAGCTCACCTGGACTAGCGGGCGGGCACGCCGGGGAGCTGTTTTTT. Protein product: CASSPGLAGGHAGELFF. The full variable domain, with the rest looked up from reference TRBV18 and TRBJ2-2, is NAGVMQNPRHLVRRRGQEARLRCSPMKGHSHVYWYRQLPEEGLKFMVYLQKENIIDESGMPKERFSAEFPKEGPSILRIQQVVRGDSAAYFCASSPGLAGGHAGELFFGEGSRLTVL.

As concerns this clone: The sample holds other DNA sequences that translate to the same CDR3. The chain uses TRBV5-1 and TRBJ1-5, with 8 bases identical to TRBD1. The CDR3 has 15 residues. V lost 4 bases to trimming and J lost 2 bases; unmatched junction nucleotides: 5. The V gene's germline CDR1 is SGHRS and CDR2 YFSETQ. The DNA for the CDR3 is TGCGCCAGCAGCCTTGGGGGACAGGGCAATCAGCCCCAGCATTTT. Its translation: CASSLGGQGNQPQHF.

The chain combines TRBV29-1 with TRBJ2-3, with 7 bases fitting TRBD2. This CDR3 comprises 14 residues. V shed 2 bases, J shed 0 bases, and the junction held 2 bases outside the gene matches. Germline V gives CDR1 SQVTM, CDR2 ANQGSEA. The CDR3 coding sequence is TGCAGCGTTGAAAAAGCGGGAAGCACAGATACGCAGTATTTT. Protein sequence: CSVEKAGSTDTQYF.

The sample holds one count of this clone. The chain couples TRBV15 to TRBJ2-1; 11 bases are a match to TRBD2. From germline, CDR1 is LNHNV and CDR2 YYDKDF (reference sequence). The trim removed 0 bases at V and 7 bases at J, leaving 8 bases unmatched. CDR3 length: 17 residues. The CDR3, as DNA: TGTGCCACCAGCAGAGATCAGAGACTAGCGGGGACAAATGAGCAGTTCTTC. This codes for CATSRDQRLAGTNEQFF.

The chain recombines TRBV2 with TRBJ2-5; D is uncertain. The CDR3 spans 11 residues. Trimming left V 5 bases short and J 3 bases short, with 4 bases between. The V gene's germline CDR1 is SNHLY and CDR2 FYNNEI. CDR3 sequence (DNA): TGTGCCAGCAGTTTCAAAGAGACCCAGTACTTC. As protein: CASSFKETQYF.

The chain recombines TRBV9 with TRBJ1-2; the match to TRBD1 covers 9 bases. The CDR3 spans 16 residues. The V gene's germline CDR1 is SGDLS and CDR2 YYNGEE. The V segment lost 3 bases and the J segment 2 bases; nucleotides outside the gene matches: 8. This CDR3 is CASSAETGGNNYGYTF. The CDR3 coding sequence is TGTGCCAGCAGCGCGGAAACAGGGGGCAACAACTATGGCTACACCTTC.

The CDR3: CASSPRTGAGANVLTF. DNA of the CDR3: TGTGCCAGCAGCCCCCGGACAGGGGCCGGGGCCAACGTCCTGACTTTC. The chain uses TRBV9 and TRBJ2-6; 9 bases fit TRBD1. CDR3 length: 16 residues. CDR1 is SGDLS, CDR2 YYNGEE, per germline. The J segment lost 4 bases and the V segment lost 4 bases, leaving 6 bases of the junction unmatched.

The rearrangement links TRBV30 to TRBJ2-5; 7 bases are shared with TRBD1. The germline CDR1 and CDR2 sequences are GTSNPN and SVGIG (reference sequence). The J segment lost 5 bases and the V segment lost 5 bases, leaving 11 bases of the junction unmatched. The CDR3 covers 14 residues. In DNA, the CDR3 is TGTGCCTGGGGGGCTTTAGGGGGCGGGGAGACCCAGTACTTC. Its translation: CAWGALGGGETQYF.

The chain employs TRBV24-1 and TRBJ1-5, with a possible D match to TRBD1 (6 bases). This CDR3 is 18 amino acids long. V was cut by 0 bases and J by 5 bases, with 19 bases left in between. Germline V gene data show CDR1 as KGHDR and CDR2 as SFDVKD. Here the CDR3 DNA reads TGTGCCACCAGTGATTTGCAAAGCCCCCCACAGGGAGATCAGCCCCAGCATTTT. Its protein product is CATSDLQSPPQGDQPQHF.

This sequence joins TRBV7-9 and TRBJ2-4; weak D call: TRBD1 (5 bases). This CDR3 comprises 17 residues. The germline CDR1 and CDR2 sequences are SEHNR and FQNEAQ (reference sequence). The V end lost 3 bases, the J end lost 2 bases, and 17 bases lay between the germline ends. Here the CDR3 reads CASSLIDSAGSKNIQYF. The CDR3, as DNA: TGTGCCAGCAGCTTGATTGACAGTGCAGGGTCCAAAAACATTCAGTACTTC.

In DNA, the CDR3 is TGTGCCAGCAGCTTCGTAGGGACAGGGGAAAACATTCAGTACTTC. This codes for CASSFVGTGENIQYF. The chain has TRBV5-4 and TRBJ2-4, with 10 bases identical to TRBD1. Germline V CDR1 and CDR2: SGHNT, YYREEE (reference sequence). The length of the CDR3 is 15 residues. V lost 2 bases, J lost 5 bases, and 4 bases stayed unmatched.

In its sample, this clone was seen once. The chain employs TRBV19 and TRBJ1-5; tentative D call: TRBD1 (5 bases). Germline V CDR1 and CDR2: LNHDA, SQIVND (reference sequence). Deletions cut 6 bases from V and 4 bases from J, with 19 bases between. The CDR3 sequence is 16 residues long. The chain's CDR3 is CASRPRGEGSNQPQHF. CDR3 sequence (DNA): TGTGCCAGTAGACCCCGGGGGGAGGGCTCGAATCAGCCCCAGCATTTT.

The chain combines TRBV3-1 (or the pseudogene TRBV3-2) with TRBJ2-5; no clear D gene. Trimming left V 0 bases short and J 5 bases short, with 13 bases between. Germline V gives CDR1 LGHDT, CDR2 YNNKEL (reference sequence). The CDR3 covers 15 residues. The CDR3 here is CASSQDQAPWETQYF. The CDR3 nucleotides are TGTGCCAGCAGCCAAGATCAGGCACCGTGGGAGACCCAGTACTTC.

This clone came up a few times. V usage is TRBV4-2 and J usage is TRBJ2-7; no definite D call. CDR3 length equals 13 residues. V lost 0 bases and J lost 4, with 7 bases in between. Looked up from germline, CDR1 is LGHNA and CDR2 is YNFKEQ. For the CDR3, the DNA is TGTGCCAGCAGCCAAGATTGGAGTTACGAGCAGTACTTC. This sequence encodes CASSQDWSYEQYF.

The chain carries TRBV6-6 and TRBJ1-1; D gene unclear. This CDR3 spans 11 amino acids. Germline-derived CDR1 and CDR2 are MNHNY and SVGAGI (reference sequence). Deletions cut 10 bases from V and 1 base from J, with 7 bases between. In DNA form, the CDR3 reads TGTGCCACGGGTGAGAACACTGAAGCTTTCTTT. It translates to CATGENTEAFF.

The chain joins TRBV21-1 to TRBJ1-2. TRBV21-1 is termed a pseudogene. This CDR3 comprises 12 residues. CDR3 sequence (DNA): TGTGCCAGCAGGCATTCTACCCATGGCTACACCTTC. Protein sequence: CASRHSTHGYTF.

The CDR3 is CASSLAGLAGNTGELFF. The CDR3 nucleotides are TGTGCCAGCAGCTTGGCGGGACTAGCGGGTAACACCGGGGAGCTGTTTTTT. The chain couples TRBV5-4 to TRBJ2-2; 12 bases are a match to TRBD2. Trimming at V came to 0 bases and at J to 2 bases, leaving 2 bases not matched to a gene. The germline V gene has CDR1 SGHNT and CDR2 YYREEE (reference sequence). The CDR3 loop spans 17 amino acids.

The rearrangement links TRBV27 to TRBJ1-5; TRBD1 matches 9 bases. V gave up 6 bases and J gave up 6 bases; unmatched junction bases: 6. This CDR3 spans 14 amino acids. Germline V gene lookup returns CDR1 MNHEY and CDR2 SMNVEV (reference sequence). For the CDR3, the DNA is TGTGCCAGCAGGGGACAGGGAGGCTCTCAGCCCCAGCATTTT. It encodes CASRGQGGSQPQHF.

The chain joins TRBV5-6 to TRBJ1-1, with a weak D call TRBD1 (5 bases). CDR1 is SGHDT, CDR2 YYEEEE, per germline. Trimming left V 4 bases short and J 7 bases short, with 8 bases between. The CDR3 has 11 amino acids. The CDR3 loop reads CASSLGGEAFF. The CDR3 DNA reads as TGTGCCAGCAGCCTCGGGGGTGAAGCTTTCTTT. Combining the CDR3 with reference TRBV5-6 and TRBJ1-1 gives the whole variable domain DAGVTQSPTHLIKTRGQQVTLRCSPKSGHDTVSWYQQALGQGPQFIFQYYEEEERQRGNFPDRFSGHQFPNYSSELNVNALLLGDSALYLCASSLGGEAFFGQGTRLTVV.

V usage is TRBV3-1 (or the pseudogene TRBV3-2) and J usage is TRBJ2-1, with D uncertain. The V gene's germline CDR1 is LGHDT and CDR2 YNNKEL (reference sequence). The CDR3 is made up of 14 amino acids. Trimming took off 0 bases at V and 9 bases at J, with 12 bases between the two ends. CDR3 amino acids: CASSQDPQSGEQFF. CDR3 bases: TGTGCCAGCAGCCAAGATCCCCAGTCGGGTGAGCAGTTCTTC.

The chain uses TRBV4-1 and TRBJ1-1; 8 bases agree with TRBD1. The CDR3 has 14 amino acids. The V segment lost 3 bases and the J segment 5 bases; nucleotides outside the gene matches: 5. CDR1 is MGHRA and CDR2 is YSYEKL in the germline V gene. For the CDR3, the DNA is TGCGCCAGCAGCCAGGGACAGGTGGGGACTGAAGCTTTCTTT. As protein: CASSQGQVGTEAFF.

V usage is TRBV18 and J usage is TRBJ2-1; 12 nucleotides line up with TRBD2. Unmatched junction bases numbered 6, after V lost 5 bases and J lost 7 bases. The germline V gene encodes CDR1 KGHSH and CDR2 LQKENI. There are 15 residues in the CDR3. The CDR3 nucleotides read TGTGCCAGCTCAACAAGACTAGCGGGAGATAATGAGCAGTTCTTC. It is translated as CASSTRLAGDNEQFF. Using reference TRBV18 and TRBJ2-1 for the parts outside the CDR3, the full variable domain is NAGVMQNPRHLVRRRGQEARLRCSPMKGHSHVYWYRQLPEEGLKFMVYLQKENIIDESGMPKERFSAEFPKEGPSILRIQQVVRGDSAAYFCASSTRLAGDNEQFFGPGTRLTVL.

This sequence joins TRBV27 and TRBJ2-3, with 7 positions matching TRBD2. V gave up 5 bases and J gave up 3 bases; unmatched junction bases: 14. CDR3 length: 17 residues. Germline V gives CDR1 MNHEY, CDR2 SMNVEV (reference sequence). CDR3 in amino acids: CASSLTPPGRGTDTQYF. CDR3 coding DNA: TGTGCCAGCAGTCTTACTCCTCCGGGGCGGGGGACAGATACGCAGTATTTT.

The V and J genes are TRBV27 and TRBJ2-2; 9 nucleotides line up with TRBD2. Germline V CDR1 and CDR2: MNHEY, SMNVEV (reference sequence). The V and J ends lost 6 bases and 7 bases, in that order; junction bases with no gene match: 12. The CDR3 has 16 amino acids. CDR3 bases: TGTGCCAGCAGCCCGCCAAGGGCGGGAGGGGTCGGGGAGCTGTTTTTT. It encodes CASSPPRAGGVGELFF.

The chain has TRBV19 and TRBJ2-7; TRBD2 aligns across 8 bases. The CDR3 covers 16 residues. From germline, CDR1 is LNHDA and CDR2 SQIVND (reference sequence). J gave up 0 bases and V 4 bases, and 8 bases lay outside the gene matches. DNA for the CDR3: TGTGCCAGTAGTACGCCGGGGGGGAAAAGCTCCTACGAGCAGTACTTC. Its translation is CASSTPGGKSSYEQYF. Based on the CDR3 plus reference TRBV19 and TRBJ2-7, the full variable domain is DGGITQSPKYLFRKEGQNVTLSCEQNLNHDAMYWYRQDPGQGLRLIYYSQIVNDFQKGDIAEGYSVSREKKESFPLTVTSAQKNPTAFYLCASSTPGGKSSYEQYFGPGTRLTVT.

V is TRBV5-1 and J is TRBJ2-7; the match to TRBD2 covers 11 bases. CDR1 is SGHRS, CDR2 YFSETQ, per germline. The CDR3 extends over 16 amino acids. The J segment lost 4 bases and the V segment lost 2 bases, leaving 8 bases of the junction unmatched. CDR3 DNA sequence: TGCGCCAGCAGCTTACTAGCGGGAGAGTATGTATACGAGCAGTACTTC. This encodes CASSLLAGEYVYEQYF.

The table lists this clone with a count of one. This chain connects TRBV5-5 to TRBJ2-7, with TRBD1 identical over 7 bases. The ends lost 4 bases at V and 2 bases at J; junction bases unmatched: 6. This CDR3 region has 14 residues. Looked up from germline, CDR1 is SGHKS and CDR2 is YYEKEE (reference sequence). The CDR3 here is CASSTHRGPYEQYF. The CDR3 DNA reads as TGTGCCAGCAGCACCCACAGGGGCCCCTACGAGCAGTACTTC.

The genes are TRBV7-2 and TRBJ2-2; TRBD1 is a possible D gene (5 bases). Trimming removed 2 bases at V and 4 bases at J, with 20 bases between. Germline CDR1 reads SGHTA; CDR2 reads FQGNSA. This CDR3 is built from 18 residues. The CDR3 protein is CASSLTSRAMRSTGELFF. For the CDR3, the DNA is TGTGCCAGCAGCTTAACTTCCAGGGCAATGCGTAGCACCGGGGAGCTGTTTTTT.

This chain links TRBV4-2 with TRBJ2-2; 8 bases align to TRBD1. Germline CDR1 reads LGHNA; CDR2 reads YNFKEQ. Losses at the gene ends were 4 bases for V and 4 bases for J; bases not matched to a gene: 5. This CDR3 region has 15 residues. CDR3 in DNA: TGTGCCAGCAGCCCGGCCACAGGGGGCACCGGGGAGCTGTTTTTT. Residues: CASSPATGGTGELFF.